The 17 T cell receptor beta chains presented below share a single source sample, sequenced in a study of shared clonotypes between healthy human individuals. The table came from immunoSEQ multiplex PCR; TCRdb's copy has only in-frame clones and leaves some out. The table has about 2.4 million clones, 93% seen once. Input material: naive CD4+ T cells from PBMCs. Subset described: CD45RA+ positively selected. The receptors come from a man aged 18 to 35 in good health. Some clones in this sample may be carry-over from other donors' samples.

Notes on this clone: Other DNA sequences in the same sample also yield this CDR3. The chain joins TRBV28 to TRBJ1-5; maybe TRBD1 (6 bases). Germline CDR1 is MDHEN and CDR2 is SYDVKM. CDR3 length: 13 residues. The V end was cut by 5 bases, the J end by 4 bases, with 9 bases between. The CDR3 nucleotides read TGTGCCAGCAGTCGACAGGTTAATCAGCCCCAGCATTTT. Translation: CASSRQVNQPQHF.

In its sample, this clone was seen once. The chain recombines TRBV9 with TRBJ2-5, with 11 bases matching TRBD2. Trimming cost V 3 bases and J 5 bases; bases outside gene matches: 6. Germline V gives CDR1 SGDLS, CDR2 YYNGEE. The CDR3 covers 15 residues. In nucleotides, the CDR3 is TGTGCCAGCAGCGGCTCGGGACTAGCGGATGAGACCCAGTACTTC. Translated: CASSGSGLADETQYF.

The chain carries TRBV7-6 and TRBJ2-7; 9 positions match TRBD1. Trimming at V came to 5 bases and at J to 3 bases, leaving 8 bases not matched to a gene. Germline loops: CDR1 SGHVS, CDR2 FNYEAQ. The CDR3 is 15 amino acids. The CDR3 spells CASSKEQGARYEQYF. DNA for the CDR3: TGTGCCAGCAGCAAAGAACAGGGGGCCCGCTACGAGCAGTACTTC.

The chain is built from TRBV19 and TRBJ2-6; possibly TRBD2 for D (6 bases). The CDR3 runs 17 residues. V was clipped by 1 base and J by 0 bases, with 10 bases between them. CDR1 is LNHDA, CDR2 SQIVND, per germline (reference sequence). The CDR3 region has the DNA TGTGCCAGTAGTATAGGTGCCGGGGGCTCTGGGGCCAACGTCCTGACTTTC. Translating it yields CASSIGAGGSGANVLTF.

With respect to this clone: Other DNA sequences in the same sample also yield this CDR3. The chain combines TRBV12-5 with TRBJ2-1; 10 nucleotides line up with TRBD2. Trimming removed 6 bases from V and 4 bases from J; junction bases left unmatched: 6. Germline CDR1 and CDR2: LGHNT and FRNRAP. The CDR3 loop spans 15 amino acids. This chain's CDR3 is CASGLGLADYNEQFF. CDR3 in DNA: TGTGCTAGTGGCCTTGGACTAGCGGATTACAATGAGCAGTTCTTC.

The V and J genes are TRBV28 and TRBJ1-5, with D possibly matching TRBD1 (5 bases). The CDR3 length is 15 residues. The germline gives CDR1 MDHEN, CDR2 SYDVKM. Trimming removed 6 bases from V and 0 bases from J, with 12 bases in between. CDR3 in amino acids: CASSPPGNSNQPQHF. CDR3 DNA sequence: TGTGCCAGCAGCCCCCCAGGGAATAGCAATCAGCCCCAGCATTTT.

The chain carries TRBV11-2 and TRBJ1-2; TRBD1 matches 8 bases. The germline CDR1 and CDR2 sequences are SGHAT and FQNNGV. CDR3 size: 12 residues. V dropped 5 bases and J dropped 6; count of bases not matched to a gene: 2. The CDR3 nucleotides read TGTGCCAGCAGCGGGGACAGGCATGGCTACACCTTC. Translated: CASSGDRHGYTF.

The chain has TRBV30 and TRBJ1-3; no reliable D call. Germline CDR1 reads GTSNPN; CDR2 reads SVGIG (reference sequence). The CDR3 contains 12 residues. Between the trimmed V and J ends, which lost 2 bases and 5 bases, there was a span of 7 bases. CDR3 protein: CAWSSIRNTIYF. CDR3 DNA: TGTGCCTGGAGTTCCATTAGAAACACCATATATTTT. The full variable domain, with the rest looked up from reference TRBV30 and TRBJ1-3, is SQTIHQWPATLVQPVGSPLSLECTVEGTSNPNLYWYRQAAGRGLQLLFYSVGIGQISSEVPQNLSASRPQDRQFILSSKKLLLSDSGFYLCAWSSIRNTIYFGEGSWLTVV.

A single count supports this clone. In the same sample, other DNA sequences code for this CDR3. The rearrangement joins TRBV6-5 to TRBJ1-1; maybe TRBD1 (5 bases). The germline V gene has CDR1 MNHEY and CDR2 SVGAGI. The germline V and J ends were trimmed by 0 bases and 1 base, with 9 bases remaining between them. CDR3 size: 15 residues. The CDR3, as DNA: TGTGCCAGCAGTTACTCATGGGGCAGGAACACTGAAGCTTTCTTT. Translating gives CASSYSWGRNTEAFF.

This chain connects TRBV6-1 to TRBJ2-1; the D is unclear. The V and J ends lost 1 base and 4 bases respectively, with 11 bases between them. CDR1 MNHNS and CDR2 SASEGT come from the germline V gene. This CDR3 comprises 15 residues. CDR3 sequence (DNA): TGTGCCAGCAGTGAAGGGCCACAGAGTTACAATGAGCAGTTCTTC. Translated, it gives CASSEGPQSYNEQFF.

J is TRBJ2-5 and V is TRBV7-2; perhaps TRBD1 as D (6 bases). Germline CDR1 is SGHTA and CDR2 is FQGNSA. The germline V and J ends were trimmed by 5 bases and 2 bases, with 15 bases remaining between them. The CDR3 extends over 15 amino acids. The CDR3 sequence: CASSLLGQPQETQYF. In DNA, the CDR3 is TGTGCCAGCAGCCTCCTCGGACAGCCGCAAGAGACCCAGTACTTC.

This clone appeared a single time. Within the sample, other DNA sequences also encode this same CDR3. The rearrangement uses TRBV15 and TRBJ2-5; the D gene is possibly TRBD2 (5 bases). This CDR3 is 13 amino acids long. Trimming cost V 1 base and J 4 bases, with 7 bases left between them. Germline loops: CDR1 LNHNV, CDR2 YYDKDF (reference sequence). CDR3 amino acids: CATSRAGRETQYF. The CDR3 nucleotides read TGTGCCACCAGCAGAGCTGGGAGAGAGACCCAGTACTTC.

The V call is TRBV6-5, the J call TRBJ2-3; D unresolved. Trimming shortened V by 2 bases and J by 1 base, and 7 bases separated the two germline ends. Germline V gives CDR1 MNHEY, CDR2 SVGAGI. The CDR3 length is 14 residues. The CDR3 loop reads CASSYGLRTDTQYF. The CDR3 DNA sequence: TGTGCCAGCAGTTACGGCCTTCGCACAGATACGCAGTATTTT.

Of note for this clone: The same CDR3 is also encoded by other DNA sequences in this sample. V usage is TRBV28 and J usage is TRBJ1-5, with D possibly TRBD1 on 5 matching bases. Germline V gene sequence: CDR1 MDHEN, CDR2 SYDVKM. The CDR3 consists of 13 residues. V lost 8 bases, J lost 0 bases, and 8 bases lay in between. CDR3 nucleotides: TGTGCCAGCGGGGGATATAGCAATCAGCCCCAGCATTTT. Translated: CASGGYSNQPQHF.

The V and J genes are TRBV4-2 and TRBJ2-7, with TRBD2 matching over 8 bases. The ends lost 1 base at V and 2 bases at J; junction bases unmatched: 10. The germline V gene has CDR1 LGHNA and CDR2 YNFKEQ. The length of the CDR3 is 17 residues. The CDR3 here is CASSQATGAGAPYEQYF. The CDR3 DNA is TGTGCCAGCAGCCAAGCCACGGGAGCGGGAGCACCCTACGAGCAGTACTTC.

With respect to this clone: Other nucleotide sequences from this sample produce the same CDR3. This chain connects TRBV5-4 to TRBJ2-5, with D possibly matching TRBD2 (5 bases). V lost 2 bases to trimming and J lost 5 bases, with 10 bases between them. Per the germline V gene, CDR1 is SGHNT and CDR2 is YYREEE (reference sequence). The CDR3 has 13 amino acids. CDR3 sequence (DNA): TGTGCCAGCAGCTTACTAGTAGGCGAGACCCAGTACTTC. It codes for CASSLLVGETQYF. Filled out from reference TRBV5-4 and TRBJ2-5, the complete variable domain reads ETGVTQSPTHLIKTRGQQVTLRCSSQSGHNTVSWYQQALGQGPQFIFQYYREEENGRGNFPPRFSGLQFPNYSSELNVNALELDDSALYLCASSLLVGETQYFGPGTRLLVL.

This chain links TRBV28 with TRBJ2-2, with D tentatively TRBD2 (6 bases). Trimming pared 6 bases from V and 4 bases from J, leaving 15 bases between. The CDR3 consists of 15 residues. Germline loops: CDR1 MDHEN, CDR2 SYDVKM. CDR3 DNA: TGTGCCAGCAGCTCCGGAGGGCCGGTCACCGGGGAGCTGTTTTTT. Translating it yields CASSSGGPVTGELFF. Combining the CDR3 with reference TRBV28 and TRBJ2-2 gives the whole variable domain DVKVTQSSRYLVKRTGEKVFLECVQDMDHENMFWYRQDPGLGLRLIYFSYDVKMKEKGDIPEGYSVSREKKERFSLILESASTNQTSMYLCASSSGGPVTGELFFGEGSRLTVL.